One and the same sample provided the 8 T cell receptor beta chains below, sequenced in a study of blood T cell repertoires in COVID-19 (dated by TCRdb to the early 2020s). Libraries were constructed by the immunoSEQ multiplex PCR assay. TCRdb obtained this table from immuneACCESS and retained in-frame rearrangements with V and J assigned. These tables miss some clones; where compared with another copy, unresolved V genes account for less than half of the shortfall, and the remainder is unexplained. Here the sample has around 300,000 clones; 80% to 90% occur a single time. The ten largest make up roughly 9.6% of the sample. Sequenced: peripheral blood. The receptor source for this set is a woman in her 70s with acute or convalescent COVID-19.

The rearrangement links TRBV6-1 to TRBJ1-2, with a tentative D call TRBD1 (6 bases). This CDR3 is built from 13 residues. With 1 base removed from V and 8 bases from J, the gap between germline ends came to 11 bases. CDR1 is MNHNS and CDR2 is SASEGT in the germline V gene. The CDR3 DNA reads as TGTGCCAGCAGTGAAGACGGGACAAGGGGCTACACCTTC. Translation: CASSEDGTRGYTF.

The CDR3 nucleotides read TGTGCCAGCAGCCTCTTGGGAGCAAATGGAAACACCATATATTTT. Translation gives CASSLLGANGNTIYF. This rearrangement joins TRBV6-2 or TRBV6-3 to TRBJ1-3; D gene uncertain. There are 15 residues in the CDR3. Germline V gene data show CDR1 as MNHEY and CDR2 as SVGEGT. V was shortened by 6 bases and J by 3 bases, with 15 bases between the two germline ends.

The chain recombines TRBV5-1 with TRBJ2-5; TRBD2 matches at 11 bases. The length of the CDR3 is 15 residues. From germline, CDR1 is SGHRS and CDR2 YFSETQ. The junction had 11 bases not matched to a gene; V was cut back by 8 bases and J by 5 bases. The CDR3 loop reads CASTPLAGAGETQYF. Here the CDR3 DNA reads TGCGCCAGTACCCCACTAGCGGGGGCTGGGGAGACCCAGTACTTC.

This clone was recorded once. This rearrangement joins TRBV5-1 to TRBJ2-3; the match to TRBD2 covers 7 bases. This CDR3 has 14 amino acids. J lost 2 bases, V lost 7 bases, and 7 bases had no gene match. CDR1 is SGHRS and CDR2 is YFSETQ in the germline V gene. The CDR3 reads CASRRAGNTDTQYF. CDR3 bases: TGCGCCAGCCGGCGAGCGGGGAACACAGATACGCAGTATTTT. Filled out from reference TRBV5-1 and TRBJ2-3, the complete variable domain reads KAGVTQTPRYLIKTRGQQVTLSCSPISGHRSVSWYQQTPGQGLQFLFEYFSETQRNKGNFPGRFSGRQFSNSRSEMNVSTLELGDSALYLCASRRAGNTDTQYFGPGTRLTVL.

This clone was recorded only once. The rearrangement uses TRBV29-1 and TRBJ2-7, with D maybe TRBD1 (7 bases). Germline V gene lookup returns CDR1 SQVTM and CDR2 ANQGSEA. The CDR3 totals 12 residues. V was shortened by 3 bases and J by 7 bases, with 13 bases between the two germline ends. CDR3 sequence: CSVEEGAREQYF. CDR3 DNA: TGCAGCGTTGAGGAGGGGGCGAGGGAGCAGTACTTC.

The rearrangement uses TRBV18 and TRBJ2-7; D is unresolved. Germline V gene sequence: CDR1 KGHSH, CDR2 LQKENI. V shed 6 bases and J shed 3 bases, with 15 bases lying between them. This CDR3 has 14 residues. The CDR3 is CASSPSQVLYEQYF. In DNA form, the CDR3 reads TGTGCCAGCTCCCCGTCGCAGGTCCTCTACGAGCAGTACTTC.

The rearrangement links TRBV19 to TRBJ2-5; a weak D match, TRBD2 (6 bases). The CDR3 spans 12 residues. CDR1 and CDR2 from the germline V gene are LNHDA and SQIVND (reference sequence). Trimming took off 8 bases at V and 3 bases at J, with 10 bases between the two ends. CDR3 sequence: CASSGVEETQYF. CDR3 DNA: TGTGCCAGTTCGGGGGTGGAAGAGACCCAGTACTTC.

This CDR3 reads CASRRGAYNEQFF. CDR3 sequence (DNA): TGTGCCAGCAGGCGGGGGGCTTACAATGAGCAGTTCTTC. J is TRBJ2-1 and V is TRBV3-1 (or the pseudogene TRBV3-2); TRBD2 agrees at 8 bases. Germline assignment: CDR1 LGHDT and CDR2 YNNKEL (reference sequence). The trim removed 6 bases at V and 4 bases at J, leaving 2 bases unmatched. This CDR3 has 13 amino acids.